These T cell receptor beta chains were read from a single sample in a study of identical twins. One entry per CDR3 protein, called by TCRdb with MiXCR from the 5' RACE reads. This table has 1.5 million to 2 million distinct CDR3 sequences, roughly a third appearing once. Material for sequencing was cord blood. These receptors originate from a newborn girl in good health. CDR3s include the opening cysteine and the closing phenylalanine or tryptophan. Fields, in order: V gene, D gene, J gene, clone size, CDR3 protein, CDR3 DNA. D genes are given only for firm matches. Clone size, where shown, is once, few, many, or a class for clones that have expanded.

v_gene: TRBV5-5
d_gene: NA
j_gene: TRBJ2-3
abundance: few
CDR3aa: CASSFLWTSGVSDTQYF
CDR3nt: NA

v_gene: TRBV6-5
d_gene: NA
j_gene: TRBJ1-4
abundance: few
CDR3aa: CASSYVGLTNEKLFF
CDR3nt: TGTGCCAGCAGTTACGTAGGACTGACTAATGAAAAACTGTTTTTT

v_gene: TRBV29-1
d_gene: TRBD1
j_gene: TRBJ1-2
abundance: NA
CDR3aa: CSVRKRDRAAGYTF
CDR3nt: TGCAGCGTTAGGAAAAGGGACAGGGCGGCTGGCTACACCTTC

v_gene: TRBV20-1
d_gene: NA
j_gene: TRBJ2-7
abundance: few
CDR3aa: CSAVLYEQYF
CDR3nt: TGCAGTGCTGTACTCTACGAGCAGTACTTC

v_gene: TRBV20-1
d_gene: NA
j_gene: TRBJ2-7
abundance: NA
CDR3aa: CSARRSGYEQYF
CDR3nt: TGCAGTGCTAGACGGAGTGGCTACGAGCAGTACTTC

v_gene: TRBV4-2
d_gene: TRBD1
j_gene: TRBJ1-6
abundance: NA
CDR3aa: CASSPWTGEDNSPLHF
CDR3nt: TGTGCCAGCAGCCCCTGGACAGGTGAAGATAATTCACCCCTCCACTTT

v_gene: TRBV20-1
d_gene: TRBD1
j_gene: TRBJ1-4
abundance: once
CDR3aa: CSAGDRVTEKLFF
CDR3nt: TGCAGTGCCGGAGACAGGGTAACTGAAAAACTGTTTTTT

v_gene: TRBV12-3/TRBV12-4
d_gene: NA
j_gene: TRBJ1-1
abundance: few
CDR3aa: CASSRRGGGTEAFF
CDR3nt: TGTGCCAGCAGCCGCCGGGGAGGGGGCACTGAAGCTTTCTTT

v_gene: TRBV6-2/TRBV6-3
d_gene: NA
j_gene: TRBJ1-2
abundance: NA
CDR3aa: CASRTNRDYGYTF
CDR3nt: TGTGCCAGCAGGACGAACAGGGACTATGGCTACACCTTC

v_gene: TRBV5-1
d_gene: NA
j_gene: TRBJ2-7
abundance: NA
CDR3aa: CASSSQATSYEQYF
CDR3nt: TGCGCCAGCAGCTCACAGGCGACCTCCTACGAGCAGTACTTC

v_gene: TRBV20-1
d_gene: TRBD2
j_gene: TRBJ2-7
abundance: NA
CDR3aa: CSARDWTNSGRVHEQYF
CDR3nt: TGCAGTGCTAGAGATTGGACCAATAGCGGGAGGGTCCATGAGCAGTACTTC

v_gene: TRBV6-5
d_gene: TRBD2
j_gene: TRBJ2-7
abundance: few
CDR3aa: CASSYLTTSGSYNEQYF
CDR3nt: TGTGCCAGCAGTTACCTTACGACTAGCGGGAGCTACAATGAGCAGTACTTC

v_gene: TRBV7-2
d_gene: NA
j_gene: TRBJ2-7
abundance: NA
CDR3aa: CASSLGTLVSYEQYF
CDR3nt: TGTGCCAGCAGCTTAGGGACACTAGTCTCCTACGAGCAGTACTTC

v_gene: TRBV29-1
d_gene: TRBD2
j_gene: TRBJ2-1
abundance: NA
CDR3aa: CSVESTREVYNEQFF
CDR3nt: TGCAGCGTTGAGTCAACGCGGGAGGTCTACAATGAGCAGTTCTTC

v_gene: TRBV10-3
d_gene: NA
j_gene: TRBJ2-5
abundance: NA
CDR3aa: CAISESRLEQYF
CDR3nt: TGTGCCATCAGTGAGTCTCGGCTAGAGCAGTACTTC